This TCR beta chain emerged from a study of breast tumors, draining lymph nodes, adjacent tissues. TCRdb re-called the multiplex PCR reads with MiXCR, one entry per CDR3 protein. This sample has a few hundred thousand distinct CDR3 sequences, with less than 40% found just once. V dropped 0 bases and J dropped 6 bases, with 12 bases sitting between them. Looked up from germline, CDR1 is LGHDT and CDR2 is YNNKEL (reference sequence). This CDR3 contains 15 residues. The lymph nodes were axillary draining lymph nodes from breast cancer patients. This clonotype was counted between two and nine times. Sequencing was carried out using axillary lymph node tissue. The source of this sequence is a female donor with breast cancer. Some clones in this sample may be carry-over from other donors' samples. The chain joins TRBV3-1 to TRBJ2-1; D gene uncertain. CDR3 sequence reads: CASSQDSRVSNEQFF. The CDR3, as DNA: TGTGCCAGCAGCCAAGATAGTCGAGTTTCCAATGAGCAGTTCTTC.